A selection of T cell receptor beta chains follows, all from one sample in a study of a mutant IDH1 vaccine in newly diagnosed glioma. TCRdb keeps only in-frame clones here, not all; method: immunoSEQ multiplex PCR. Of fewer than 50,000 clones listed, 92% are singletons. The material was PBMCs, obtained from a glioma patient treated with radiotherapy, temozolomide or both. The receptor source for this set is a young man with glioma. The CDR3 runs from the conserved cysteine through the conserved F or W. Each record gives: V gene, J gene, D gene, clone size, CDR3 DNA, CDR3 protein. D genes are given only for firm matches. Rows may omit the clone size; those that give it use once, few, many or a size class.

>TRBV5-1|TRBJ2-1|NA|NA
TGCGCCAGCAGCTTGTTGGGATTGCGGGTCAATGAGCAGTTCTTC
CASSLLGLRVNEQFF
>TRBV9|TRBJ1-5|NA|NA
TGTGCCAGCAGCGCCAGTGGAGGGGCTCAGCCCCAGCATTTT
CASSASGGAQPQHF
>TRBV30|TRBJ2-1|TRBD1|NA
TGTGCCTACAACCGGGACAGGGGATTCCATGAGCAGTTCTTC
CAYNRDRGFHEQFF
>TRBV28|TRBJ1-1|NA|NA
TGTGCCAGCCGAACGGAGAACACTGAAGCTTTCTTT
CASRTENTEAFF
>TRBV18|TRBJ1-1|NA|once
TGTGCCAGCTCACCCCAGGGGCAGGTCACTGAAGCTTTCTTT
CASSPQGQVTEAFF
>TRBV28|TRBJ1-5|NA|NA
TGTGCCAGCAGTACTCAGGGTTGGGACCAGCCCCAGCATTTT
CASSTQGWDQPQHF
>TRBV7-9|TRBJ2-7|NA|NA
TGTGCCAGCAGCCCGTACACCTCTTCCTACGAGCAGTACTTC
CASSPYTSSYEQYF
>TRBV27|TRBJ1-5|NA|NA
TGTGCCAGCAGTTTAAGGCAGGGCCTCAATCAGCCCCAGCATTTT
CASSLRQGLNQPQHF
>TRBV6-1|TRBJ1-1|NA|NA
TGTGCCAGCATGGGCCTTTTGAACACTGAAGCTTTCTTT
CASMGLLNTEAFF
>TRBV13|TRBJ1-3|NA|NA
TGTGCCAGCAGCGTACCCCGAGACTCTGGAAACACCATATATTTT
CASSVPRDSGNTIYF
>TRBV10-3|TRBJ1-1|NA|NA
TGTGCCATCAGTTCCGGGGGTAAGAACACTGAAGCTTTCTTT
CAISSGGKNTEAFF
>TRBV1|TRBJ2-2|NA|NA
TGCACCAGCAGCCAAGGAAGACTAGCGGGACGGGGCGGGGAGCTGTTTTTT
CTSSQGRLAGRGGELFF
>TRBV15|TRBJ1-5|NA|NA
TGTGCCACCAGCAGAGCTAGGGTTAATCAGCCCCAGCATTTT
CATSRARVNQPQHF
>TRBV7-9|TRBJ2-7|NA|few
TGTGCCAGCAGCCCCATGGACAGCTCCTACGAGCAGTACTTC
CASSPMDSSYEQYF
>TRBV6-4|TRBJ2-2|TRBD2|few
TGTGCCAGCAAGGTCCTAGCGGGAGAATCCGGGGAGCTGTTTTTT
CASKVLAGESGELFF
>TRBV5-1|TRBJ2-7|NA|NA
TGCGCCAGCAGCTCTGGACTGGAGAATCCTTACGAGCAGTACTTC
CASSSGLENPYEQYF
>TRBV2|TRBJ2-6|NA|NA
TGTGCCAGCAGGGTGGACAAGGCTGGGGCCAACGTCCTGACTTTC
CASRVDKAGANVLTF
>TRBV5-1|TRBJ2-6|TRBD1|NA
TGCGCCAGCAGCTGGAGAGGGTCGGGACAGACCTCTGGGGCCAACGTCCTGACTTTC
CASSWRGSGQTSGANVLTF
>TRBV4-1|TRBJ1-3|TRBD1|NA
TGCGCCAGCAGCCACATGACAGGGGCTGGAAACACCATATATTTT
CASSHMTGAGNTIYF
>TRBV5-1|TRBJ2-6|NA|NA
TGCGCCAGCGGCATACAGGGTTCTGGGGCCAACGTCCTGACTTTC
CASGIQGSGANVLTF
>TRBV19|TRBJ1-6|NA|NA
TGTGCCAGTAGTATACAGGGGACGAATTCACCCCTCCACTTT
CASSIQGTNSPLHF
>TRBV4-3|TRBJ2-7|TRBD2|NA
TGCGCCAGCAGCCAAGAACTAGCGGGAGGGTACGAGCAGTACTTC
CASSQELAGGYEQYF
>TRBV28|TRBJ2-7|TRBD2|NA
TGTGCCAGCAGTCTGGGACTAGCTTGGGAGCAGTACTTC
CASSLGLAWEQYF
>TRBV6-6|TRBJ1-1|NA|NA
TGTGCCAGCCTCGCCGGGGAGGCGGTCACTGAAGCTTTCTTT
CASLAGEAVTEAFF
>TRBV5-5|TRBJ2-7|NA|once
TGTGCCAGCAGCTTGGGCTGGACGGCGGGGCGCGAGCAGTACTTC
CASSLGWTAGREQYF
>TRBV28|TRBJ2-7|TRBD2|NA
TGTGCCAGCAGTCCCGTAGCGGGCCCTACCTACGAGCAGTACTTC
CASSPVAGPTYEQYF
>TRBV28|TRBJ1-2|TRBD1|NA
TGTGCCAGCAGTACGGCCGGGACAGGGGGCCGGGGTGATGGCTACACCTTC
CASSTAGTGGRGDGYTF
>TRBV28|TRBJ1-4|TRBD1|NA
TGTGCCAGCAGTTGGACAGGGAAAGGGGAAAAACTGTTTTTT
CASSWTGKGEKLFF
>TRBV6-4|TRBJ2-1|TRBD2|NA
TGTGCCAGCAGTGAGGGTAGCGGGAGGAGGGCCTACAATGAGCAGTTCTTC
CASSEGSGRRAYNEQFF
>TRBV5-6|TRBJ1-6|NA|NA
TGTGCCAGCAGCTTCACAGGCGTTAATTCACCCCTCCACTTT
CASSFTGVNSPLHF
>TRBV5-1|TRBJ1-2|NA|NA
TGCGCCAGCAGTCGGGGGGGAAATGGCTACACCTTC
CASSRGGNGYTF
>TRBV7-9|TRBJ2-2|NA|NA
TGTGCCAGCAGCCCCCAGGGTATACGAGGGGAGCTGTTTTTT
CASSPQGIRGELFF
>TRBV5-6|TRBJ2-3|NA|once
TGTGCCAGCAGCCCGGCACGGTCTCTCACAGATACGCAGTATTTT
CASSPARSLTDTQYF
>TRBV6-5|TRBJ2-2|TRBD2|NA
TGTGCCAGCAGTTACTGGGGGGGAGGGCACACCGGGGAGCTGTTTTTT
CASSYWGGGHTGELFF
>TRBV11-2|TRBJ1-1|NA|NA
TGTGCCAGCACCTCCCGGGTGGGAGTTCTTGGAGCTTTCTTT
CASTSRVGVLGAFF
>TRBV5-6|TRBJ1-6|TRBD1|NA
TGTGCCAGCAGCTTGCTGGACAGGGAGAATTCACCCCTCCACTTT
CASSLLDRENSPLHF
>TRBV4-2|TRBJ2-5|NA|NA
TGTGCCAGCAGCCAAGACCAAGAACTTCAAGAGACCCAGTACTTC
CASSQDQELQETQYF
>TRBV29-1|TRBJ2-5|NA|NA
TGCAGCGTCGTTCCCGGGACTGGAGAGACCCAGTACTTC
CSVVPGTGETQYF
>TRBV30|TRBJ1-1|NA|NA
TGTGCCTGGACCTTAATAGTGGGGGCAGAAGCTTTCTTT
CAWTLIVGAEAFF
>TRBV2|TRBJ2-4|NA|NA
TGTGCCAGCAGGACCTCAACGGGGTTGAGCGACTTC
CASRTSTGLSDF
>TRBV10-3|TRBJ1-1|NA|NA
TGTGCCAGCGGCGAGCGGGGGGCGAGGACTGAAGCTTTCTTT
CASGERGARTEAFF
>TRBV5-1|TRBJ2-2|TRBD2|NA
TGCGCCAGCAGCTTCCGGGGACTAGCGGGAGAGGCCACCGGGGAGCTGTTTTTT
CASSFRGLAGEATGELFF
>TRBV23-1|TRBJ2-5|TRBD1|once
TGCGCCAGCAGTCAATCGAGTCCCGGACAGGTGACGGGCGAAGAGACCCAGTACTTC
CASSQSSPGQVTGEETQYF
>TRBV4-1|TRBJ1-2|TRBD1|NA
TGCGCCAGCAGCCAACTCGGGACAGCCACAAGCTACACCTTC
CASSQLGTATSYTF
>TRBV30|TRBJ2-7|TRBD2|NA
TGTGCCTGGAGTCCCCCCCTAGGCCTAGCGGGAGGCCCAGATCACCACTACGAGCAGTACTTC
CAWSPPLGLAGGPDHHYEQYF